Following are 24 T cell receptor beta chains from one sample sequenced in a study of shared clonotypes between healthy human individuals. Only in-frame clones appear in the TCRdb table, and some are missing; sequencing was by immunoSEQ multiplex PCR. The sample has 450,000 to 550,000 clones; around 74% are singletons. The source material was PBMCs. These receptor sequences come from a woman between 35 and 50 years old in good health. Some clones in this sample may be carry-over from other donors' samples.

CDR3 DNA: TGTGCCATCGAGGGCGGGAGGGGTGATGAGCAGTTCTTC. Translating it yields CAIEGGRGDEQFF. V and J are TRBV10-3 and TRBJ2-1; TRBD2 matches 9 bases. Unmatched junction bases numbered 7, after V lost 8 bases and J lost 8 bases. CDR1 is ENHRY, CDR2 SYGVKD, per germline. CDR3 size: 13 residues.

The rearrangement links TRBV18 to TRBJ2-1, with 8 positions matching TRBD2. The V gene end was trimmed by 3 bases and the J gene end by 0 bases; junction bases not matched to a gene: 7. The germline CDR1 and CDR2 sequences are KGHSH and LQKENI. This CDR3 contains 17 residues. DNA for the CDR3: TGTGCCAGCTCACCGTACGCGGGGACTAGCTCCTACAATGAGCAGTTCTTC. Translation: CASSPYAGTSSYNEQFF.

This chain connects TRBV15 to TRBJ2-1, with unresolved D. CDR3 size: 13 residues. Trimming took 7 bases from V and 5 from J, leaving 12 bases between them. Germline V gene data show CDR1 as LNHNV and CDR2 as YYDKDF (reference sequence). The CDR3 here is CATNTPSDNEQFF. CDR3 DNA: TGTGCCACCAACACCCCTAGTGACAATGAGCAGTTCTTC.

DNA for the CDR3: TGTGCCAGCAAAAGACTAGCGGGGATCACAGATACGCAGTATTTT. It yields the protein CASKRLAGITDTQYF. The gene calls are TRBV6-1 and TRBJ2-3, with 11 bases lining up with TRBD2. The CDR3 is 15 residues long. Losses at the gene ends were 7 bases for V and 2 bases for J; bases not matched to a gene: 5. Germline CDR1 MNHNS, CDR2 SASEGT.

In its sample, this clone was seen once. The rearrangement joins TRBV6-1 to TRBJ1-3; D is uncertain. V dropped 8 bases and J dropped 0 bases, with 11 bases sitting between them. This CDR3 region has 14 residues. Germline CDR1 MNHNS, CDR2 SASEGT. CDR3 nucleotides: TGTGCCAGCTCCCGGGCAAGCTCTGGAAACACCATATATTTT. Amino acids: CASSRASSGNTIYF.

The chain joins TRBV4-3 to TRBJ2-2; 14 nucleotides match TRBD2. Germline V gene data show CDR1 as LGHNA and CDR2 as YSLEER. V lost 4 bases and J lost 4; bases outside the gene matches: 11. The CDR3 has 19 residues. The CDR3 spells CASSPRLGLAGGGTGELFF. As DNA, the CDR3 is TGCGCCAGCAGCCCCCGGCTAGGACTAGCGGGAGGAGGCACCGGGGAGCTGTTTTTT.

This chain connects TRBV4-2 to TRBJ2-5, with 8 bases that match TRBD1. This CDR3 contains 18 residues. After removal of 3 bases from V and 4 bases from J, the junction contained 16 bases not matched to a gene. From germline, CDR1 is LGHNA and CDR2 YNFKEQ. The CDR3 reads CASSQIETGVGGGETQYF. The CDR3 nucleotides are TGTGCCAGCAGCCAGATAGAGACAGGGGTGGGAGGCGGAGAGACCCAGTACTTC.

The gene calls are TRBV29-1 and TRBJ2-1, with 7 positions matching TRBD2. Trimming at V came to 6 bases and at J to 7 bases, leaving 6 bases not matched to a gene. This CDR3 region has 12 residues. Germline assignment: CDR1 SQVTM and CDR2 ANQGSEA. In DNA form, the CDR3 reads TGCAGCGTCCTGCGGGGGTTGAATGAGCAGTTCTTC. Translating gives CSVLRGLNEQFF.

This clone appeared a single time. The V and J genes are TRBV6-1 and TRBJ2-1; 10 positions match TRBD2. J gave up 8 bases and V 4 bases, and 11 bases lay outside the gene matches. This CDR3 comprises 16 residues. CDR1 is MNHNS, CDR2 SASEGT, per germline. CDR3 protein: CASSVRLAGVNDEQFF. In nucleotides, the CDR3 is TGTGCCAGCAGTGTCCGTCTAGCGGGAGTTAATGATGAGCAGTTCTTC.

V is TRBV19 and J is TRBJ1-2; perhaps TRBD1 as D (5 bases). Trimming left V 7 bases short and J 8 bases short, with 17 bases between. The CDR3 has 13 amino acids. Germline values: CDR1 LNHDA, CDR2 SQIVND (reference sequence). CDR3 sequence reads: CASTWSGENGYTF. The CDR3 bases are TGTGCCAGTACGTGGTCGGGGGAGAACGGCTACACCTTC.

The V gene is TRBV15, the J gene TRBJ2-1, with TRBD1 matching 11 bases. Germline V gene sequence: CDR1 LNHNV, CDR2 YYDKDF (reference sequence). The V gene end was trimmed by 6 bases and the J gene end by 8 bases; junction bases not matched to a gene: 9. The CDR3 loop spans 15 amino acids. The CDR3 DNA sequence: TGTGCCACCAGATTGGGACAGGGGGATTGGGATGAGCAGTTCTTC. Translation gives CATRLGQGDWDEQFF.

This sequence joins TRBV27 and TRBJ2-7, with D perhaps matching TRBD1 (5 bases). The germline V gene encodes CDR1 MNHEY and CDR2 SMNVEV (reference sequence). Trimming took 6 bases from V and 7 from J, leaving 13 bases between them. The CDR3 covers 12 residues. The CDR3 nucleotides are TGTGCCAGCAGGACAGAGGTTTGGGAGCAGTACTTC. Its protein product is CASRTEVWEQYF.

The rearrangement links TRBV7-8 to TRBJ2-7; weak D call: TRBD2 (6 bases). V dropped 0 bases and J dropped 0 bases, with 18 bases sitting between them. The CDR3 consists of 18 residues. Germline V gene sequence: CDR1 SGHVS, CDR2 FQNEAQ. This CDR3 is CASSLAAVPTRSSYEQYF. The DNA of the CDR3 is TGTGCCAGCAGCTTAGCGGCAGTCCCGACTAGGTCCTCCTACGAGCAGTACTTC.

V is TRBV18 and J is TRBJ2-7; TRBD1 matches 8 bases. CDR1 and CDR2 from the germline V gene are KGHSH and LQKENI. V shed 3 bases and J 4 bases; nucleotides not matched to a gene: 5. CDR3 size: 14 residues. The CDR3 reads CASSPSGQAYEQYF. In nucleotides, the CDR3 is TGTGCCAGCTCACCCTCGGGACAGGCTTACGAGCAGTACTTC.

This clone was recorded a few times. The chain uses TRBV5-1 and TRBJ1-1; D unresolved. V was shortened by 5 bases and J by 6 bases, with 8 bases between the two germline ends. CDR1 is SGHRS, CDR2 YFSETQ, per germline. CDR3 size: 11 residues. The CDR3 loop is CASRGSAEAFF. The DNA of the CDR3 is TGCGCCAGCAGGGGGTCCGCTGAAGCTTTCTTT.

In DNA form, the CDR3 reads TGCGCCAGCAGTTCCGGGACTAGCGGGCCCACCGGGGAGCTGTTTTTT. Its translation is CASSSGTSGPTGELFF. The V and J genes are TRBV5-1 and TRBJ2-2, with 12 bases identical to TRBD2. CDR1 is SGHRS and CDR2 is YFSETQ in the germline V gene. The V segment lost 5 bases and the J segment 4 bases; nucleotides outside the gene matches: 6. The CDR3 is made up of 16 amino acids.

J is TRBJ2-3 and V is TRBV19, with TRBD1 matching 10 bases. With 3 bases clipped from V and 6 bases from J, the junction kept 6 bases outside the gene matches. Germline V gene lookup returns CDR1 LNHDA and CDR2 SQIVND (reference sequence). The CDR3 is 15 amino acids. CDR3 amino acids: CASSIGTGAGDTQYF. The CDR3 bases are TGTGCCAGTAGTATTGGGACAGGGGCGGGGGATACGCAGTATTTT.

The genes are TRBV6-4 and TRBJ2-1, with 14 nucleotides matching TRBD2. Trimming at V came to 2 bases and at J to 6 bases, leaving 0 bases not matched to a gene. The CDR3 is 15 amino acids. The germline CDR1 and CDR2 sequences are MRHNA and SNTAGT. In DNA, the CDR3 is TGTGCCAGCAGTGACGGACTAGCGGGAGGCAATGAGCAGTTCTTC. Amino acid sequence: CASSDGLAGGNEQFF.

This clone was picked up a small number of times. The gene calls are TRBV4-2 and TRBJ2-1, with D hard to call. Germline V gene lookup returns CDR1 LGHNA and CDR2 YNFKEQ. Between the trimmed V and J ends, which lost 4 bases and 1 base, there was a span of 11 bases. The CDR3 contains 15 residues. The CDR3 nucleotides are TGTGCCAGCAGCCCCGACCTGCGTTCCTACAATGAGCAGTTCTTC. Amino acids: CASSPDLRSYNEQFF.

There are a few counts of this clone. The chain joins TRBV29-1 to TRBJ2-2; D is possibly TRBD1 (6 bases). Per the germline V gene, CDR1 is SQVTM and CDR2 is ANQGSEA. V lost 7 bases and J lost 5, with 17 bases in between. CDR3 length: 14 residues. The CDR3 loop is CSAQPRGGTGELFF. The CDR3 nucleotides are TGCAGCGCCCAACCCAGGGGTGGAACCGGGGAGCTGTTTTTT.

The rearrangement uses TRBV6-5 and TRBJ1-1; 7 bases agree with TRBD1. The CDR3 is 14 amino acids. The germline gives CDR1 MNHEY, CDR2 SVGAGI. The J segment lost 5 bases and the V segment lost 2 bases, leaving 5 bases of the junction unmatched. The CDR3 DNA is TGTGCCAGCAGTTACAGGGGGCCGGGGACTGAAGCTTTCTTT. Residues: CASSYRGPGTEAFF.

The chain joins TRBV15 to TRBJ1-1; D is uncertain. The CDR3 runs to 13 residues. The ends were cut back, 5 bases at V and 11 bases at J, with 18 bases in the middle. The germline gives CDR1 LNHNV, CDR2 YYDKDF (reference sequence). The CDR3, as DNA: TGTGCCACCAGCCGAAAACTTAGGTCAGAGGCTTTCTTT. It yields the protein CATSRKLRSEAFF.

The rearrangement uses TRBV2 and TRBJ2-2; TRBD1 aligns across 8 bases. V trimming: 7 bases; J trimming: 6 bases; junction bases outside the gene matches: 10. The CDR3 length is 15 residues. Germline CDR1 reads SNHLY; CDR2 reads FYNNEI. CDR3 coding DNA: TGTGCCAGCACCAAGAACAGGGGGGCTTCCGGGGAGCTGTTTTTT. It encodes CASTKNRGASGELFF. Variable domain in full (rest from reference TRBV2 and TRBJ2-2): EPEVTQTPSHQVTQMGQEVILRCVPISNHLYFYWYRQILGQKVEFLVSFYNNEISEKSEIFDDQFSVERPDGSNFTLKIRSTKLEDSAMYFCASTKNRGASGELFFGEGSRLTVL.

This rearrangement joins TRBV9 to TRBJ2-5, with a tentative D call TRBD1 (5 bases). The length of the CDR3 is 12 residues. Germline CDR1 SGDLS, CDR2 YYNGEE. With 3 bases removed from V and 7 bases from J, the gap between germline ends came to 10 bases. CDR3 sequence: CASSGAQGTQYF. In DNA, the CDR3 is TGTGCCAGCAGCGGAGCCCAGGGGACCCAGTACTTC.